These T cell receptor beta chains were read from a single sample in a study of regulatory T cells in long-lasting Graves disease. TCRdb redid the calling of the multiplex PCR reads with MiXCR, one entry per CDR3 protein. The table records 300,000 to 400,000 distinct CDR3 sequences, 15% to 20% of them present only once. This sample comprised peripheral blood mononuclear cells (PBMCs), obtained when the disease was refractory, from a patient treated with antithyroid drugs. Source of these receptors: a female donor with Graves disease. The CDR3 runs from the conserved cysteine through the conserved F or W. D genes are given only for firm matches. Expanded clones get a size class; other rows say once, few or many, or leave the size out.

clone_size: many
j_call: TRBJ1-2
v_call: TRBV12-3/TRBV12-4
d_call: .
cdr3_aa: CASRFLGGYKSSVYGYTF
cdr3_nt: TGTGCCAGCAGATTTTTAGGGGGGTACAAGTCATCGGTCTATGGCTACACCTTC

clone_size: many
j_call: TRBJ1-5
v_call: TRBV6-5
d_call: TRBD1
cdr3_aa: CASSYIQGVQPQHF
cdr3_nt: TGTGCCAGCAGTTATATCCAGGGGGTTCAGCCCCAGCATTTT

clone_size: many
j_call: TRBJ2-7
v_call: TRBV5-1
d_call: TRBD1
cdr3_aa: CASSSGTGAYEQYF
cdr3_nt: TGTGCCAGCAGCTCCGGGACAGGGGCCTACGAGCAGTACTTC

clone_size: many
j_call: TRBJ2-2
v_call: TRBV28
d_call: .
cdr3_aa: CASRMGQWNTGELFF
cdr3_nt: TGTGCCAGCAGGATGGGGCAGTGGAACACCGGGGAGCTGTTTTTT

clone_size: many
j_call: TRBJ2-5
v_call: TRBV20-1
d_call: TRBD2
cdr3_aa: CSASISGSLGTQYF
cdr3_nt: TGCAGTGCTAGTATTAGCGGGAGTTTGGGGACCCAGTACTTC

clone_size: many
j_call: TRBJ1-5
v_call: TRBV20-1
d_call: .
cdr3_aa: CSASLGDQPQHF
cdr3_nt: TGCAGTGCTAGCTTAGGGGATCAGCCCCAGCATTTT

clone_size: .
j_call: TRBJ2-7
v_call: TRBV7-3
d_call: TRBD2
cdr3_aa: CASSSGLVGEQYF
cdr3_nt: TGTGCCAGCAGCTCGGGACTAGTTGGGGAGCAGTACTTC

clone_size: many
j_call: TRBJ2-7
v_call: TRBV20-1
d_call: TRBD1
cdr3_aa: CSAPRQGSYEQYF
cdr3_nt: TGCAGTGCTCCCCGACAGGGATCCTACGAGCAGTACTTC

clone_size: .
j_call: TRBJ2-7
v_call: TRBV7-6
d_call: TRBD2
cdr3_aa: CASSPGTSSSEQYF
cdr3_nt: TGTGCCAGCAGCCCCGGGACTAGTTCCTCCGAGCAGTACTTC

clone_size: .
j_call: TRBJ1-1
v_call: TRBV20-1
d_call: .
cdr3_aa: CSAALEVANTEAFF
cdr3_nt: TGCAGTGCTGCCCTCGAGGTGGCGAACACTGAAGCTTTCTTT

clone_size: few
j_call: TRBJ1-2
v_call: TRBV5-5
d_call: .
cdr3_aa: CASTPGAGGGYTF
cdr3_nt: TGTGCCAGCACCCCTGGAGCGGGGGGAGGCTACACCTTC

clone_size: many
j_call: TRBJ1-6
v_call: TRBV2
d_call: .
cdr3_aa: CASGTDNSPLHF
cdr3_nt: TGTGCCAGCGGGACGGATAATTCACCCCTCCACTTT

clone_size: .
j_call: TRBJ1-3
v_call: TRBV19
d_call: .
cdr3_aa: CASILPGSLRNTIYF
cdr3_nt: TGTGCCAGTATTCTCCCTGGGTCTCTGCGAAACACCATATATTTT